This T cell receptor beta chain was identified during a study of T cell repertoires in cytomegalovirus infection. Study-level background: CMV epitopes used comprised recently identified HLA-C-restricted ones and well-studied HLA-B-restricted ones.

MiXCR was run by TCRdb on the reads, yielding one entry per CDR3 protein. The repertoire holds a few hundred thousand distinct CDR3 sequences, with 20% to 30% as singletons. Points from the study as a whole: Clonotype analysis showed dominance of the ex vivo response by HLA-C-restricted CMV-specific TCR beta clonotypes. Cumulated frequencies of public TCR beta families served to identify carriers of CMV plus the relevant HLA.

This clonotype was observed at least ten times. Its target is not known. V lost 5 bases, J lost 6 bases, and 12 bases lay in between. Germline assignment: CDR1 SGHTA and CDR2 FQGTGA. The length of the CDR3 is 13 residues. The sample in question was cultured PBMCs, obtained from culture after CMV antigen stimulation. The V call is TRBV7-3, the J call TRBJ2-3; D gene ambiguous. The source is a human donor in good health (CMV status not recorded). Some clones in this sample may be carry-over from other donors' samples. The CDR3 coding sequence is TGTGCCAGCAGCCCGACTGCGACGGATACGCAGTATTTT. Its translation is CASSPTATDTQYF. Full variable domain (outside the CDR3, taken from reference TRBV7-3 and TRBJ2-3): GAGVSQTPSNKVTEKGKYVELRCDPISGHTALYWYRQSLGQGPEFLIYFQGTGAADDSGLPNDRFFAVRPEGSVSTLKIQRTERGDSAVYLCASSPTATDTQYFGPGTRLTVL.